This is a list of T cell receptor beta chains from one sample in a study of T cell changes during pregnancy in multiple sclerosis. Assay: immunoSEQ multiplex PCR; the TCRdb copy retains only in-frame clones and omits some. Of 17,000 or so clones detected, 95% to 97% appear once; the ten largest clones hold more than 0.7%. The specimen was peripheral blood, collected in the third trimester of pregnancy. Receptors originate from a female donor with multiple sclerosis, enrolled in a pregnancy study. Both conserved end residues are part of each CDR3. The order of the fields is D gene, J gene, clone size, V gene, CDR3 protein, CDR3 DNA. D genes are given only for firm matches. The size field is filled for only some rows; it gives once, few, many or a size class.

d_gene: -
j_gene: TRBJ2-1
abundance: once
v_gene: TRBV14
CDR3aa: CASSQGPEGGSYNEQFF
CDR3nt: TGTGCCAGCAGCCAAGGACCGGAGGGAGGCTCCTACAATGAGCAGTTCTTC

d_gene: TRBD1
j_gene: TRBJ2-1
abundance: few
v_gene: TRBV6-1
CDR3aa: CASFTGADEQFF
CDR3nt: TGTGCCAGCTTTACAGGGGCGGATGAGCAGTTCTTC

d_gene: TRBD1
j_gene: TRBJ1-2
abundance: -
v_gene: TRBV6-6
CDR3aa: CASSLGGRDGYTF
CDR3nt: TGTGCCAGCAGTTTAGGGGGCAGGGATGGCTACACCTTC

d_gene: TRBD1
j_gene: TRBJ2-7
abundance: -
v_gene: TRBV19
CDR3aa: CASSLRDRQVNEQYF
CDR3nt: TGTGCCAGTAGTTTACGGGACAGACAGGTTAACGAGCAGTACTTC

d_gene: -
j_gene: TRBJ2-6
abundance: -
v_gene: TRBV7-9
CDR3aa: CASSPTDRERGANVLTF
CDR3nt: TGTGCCAGCAGCCCCACTGACCGGGAGAGAGGGGCCAACGTCCTGACTTTC

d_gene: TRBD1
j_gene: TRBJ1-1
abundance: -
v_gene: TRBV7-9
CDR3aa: CASSWVQGALDEAFF
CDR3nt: TGTGCCAGCAGCTGGGTACAGGGGGCACTAGACGAAGCTTTCTTT

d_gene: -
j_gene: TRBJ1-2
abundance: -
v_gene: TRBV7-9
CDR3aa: CASSSGDYGYTF
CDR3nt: TGTGCCAGCAGCTCGGGAGATTATGGCTACACCTTC

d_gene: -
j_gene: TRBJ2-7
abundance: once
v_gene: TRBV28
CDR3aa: CASSLAGTSYEQYF
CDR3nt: TGTGCCAGCAGTTTAGCCGGGACTTCCTACGAGCAGTACTTC

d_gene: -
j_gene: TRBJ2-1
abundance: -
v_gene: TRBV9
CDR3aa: CASSVGSHSYNEQFF
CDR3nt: TGTGCCAGCAGCGTAGGGAGTCACTCCTACAATGAGCAGTTCTTC

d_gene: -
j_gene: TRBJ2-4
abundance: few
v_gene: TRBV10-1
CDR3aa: CASSPKDLAKNIQYF
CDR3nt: TGCGCCAGCAGCCCAAAAGACTTAGCCAAAAACATTCAGTACTTC

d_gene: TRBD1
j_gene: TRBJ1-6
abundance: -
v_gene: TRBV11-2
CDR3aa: CASSYNPGTANSPLHF
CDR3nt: TGTGCCAGCAGCTATAATCCCGGGACAGCAAATTCACCCCTCCACTTT

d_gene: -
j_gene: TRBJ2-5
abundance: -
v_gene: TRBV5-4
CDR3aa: CASSFGPSETQYF
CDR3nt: TGTGCCAGCAGCTTTGGCCCGTCAGAGACCCAGTACTTC

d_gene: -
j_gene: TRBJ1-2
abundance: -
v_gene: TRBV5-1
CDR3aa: CASSPGQRTNYGYTF
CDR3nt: TGCGCCAGCAGCCCCGGACAGCGTACTAACTATGGCTACACCTTC

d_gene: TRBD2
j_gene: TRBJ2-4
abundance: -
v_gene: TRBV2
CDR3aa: CASSDPAGGWGNIQYF
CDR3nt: TGTGCCAGCAGTGATCCAGCGGGGGGATGGGGAAACATTCAGTACTTC

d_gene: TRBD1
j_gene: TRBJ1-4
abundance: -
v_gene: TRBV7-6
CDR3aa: CASSSGQLNEKLFF
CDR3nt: TGTGCCAGCAGCTCGGGACAGCTAAATGAAAAACTGTTTTTT

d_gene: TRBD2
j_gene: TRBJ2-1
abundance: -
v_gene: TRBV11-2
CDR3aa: CASRAGLAEMSSYNEQFF
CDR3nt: TGTGCCAGCAGGGCGGGACTAGCGGAGATGAGCTCCTACAATGAGCAGTTCTTC

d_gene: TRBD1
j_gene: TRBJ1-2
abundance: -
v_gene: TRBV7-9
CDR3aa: CASSQQGTDGYTF
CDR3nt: TGTGCCAGCAGCCAACAGGGGACGGATGGCTACACCTTC

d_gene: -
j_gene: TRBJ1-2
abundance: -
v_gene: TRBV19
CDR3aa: CASSMKLRSPYGYTF
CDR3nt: TGTGCCAGTAGTATGAAGCTCCGGAGCCCCTATGGCTACACCTTC

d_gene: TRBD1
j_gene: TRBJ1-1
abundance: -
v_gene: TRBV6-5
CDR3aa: CASSSLGTGGTEAFF
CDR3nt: TGTGCCAGCAGTTCCCTCGGGACAGGGGGCACTGAAGCTTTCTTT

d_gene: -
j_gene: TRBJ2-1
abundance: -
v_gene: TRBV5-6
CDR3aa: CASSLVGSPPRDEQFF
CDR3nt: TGTGCCAGCAGCTTGGTCGGGAGTCCTCCCCGGGATGAGCAGTTCTTC

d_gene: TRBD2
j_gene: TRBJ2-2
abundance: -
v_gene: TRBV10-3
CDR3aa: CAISESPGRYTGELFF
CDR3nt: TGTGCCATCAGTGAGTCCCCCGGGAGGTACACCGGGGAGCTGTTTTTT

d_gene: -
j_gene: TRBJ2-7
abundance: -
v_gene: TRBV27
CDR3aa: CASGGSSYEQYF
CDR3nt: TGTGCCAGCGGGGGGAGCTCCTACGAGCAGTACTTC

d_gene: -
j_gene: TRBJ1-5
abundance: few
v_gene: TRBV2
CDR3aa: CASSQGYSNQPQHF
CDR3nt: TGTGCCAGCAGTCAGGGTTATAGCAATCAGCCCCAGCATTTT

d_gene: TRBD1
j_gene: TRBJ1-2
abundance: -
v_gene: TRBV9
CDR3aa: CASSVEGGQGFDYGYTF
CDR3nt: TGTGCCAGCAGCGTAGAAGGGGGACAGGGGTTTGACTATGGCTACACCTTC

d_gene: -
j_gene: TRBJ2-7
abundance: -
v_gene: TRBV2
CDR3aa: CATRDNEQYF
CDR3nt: TGTGCCACCCGGGACAACGAGCAGTACTTC

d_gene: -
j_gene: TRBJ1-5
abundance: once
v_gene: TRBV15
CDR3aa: CATNPRGGWGSNQPQHF
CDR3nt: TGTGCCACCAACCCCAGGGGAGGGTGGGGCAGCAATCAGCCCCAGCATTTT

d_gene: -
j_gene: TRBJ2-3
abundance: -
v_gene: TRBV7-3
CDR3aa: CASSLNPGLVEDTQYF
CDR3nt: TGTGCCAGCAGCTTAAATCCGGGACTCGTGGAAGATACGCAGTATTTT

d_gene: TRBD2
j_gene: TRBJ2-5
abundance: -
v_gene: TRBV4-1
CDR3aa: CASSPSGWETQYF
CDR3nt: TGCGCCAGCAGCCCTAGCGGTTGGGAGACCCAGTACTTC

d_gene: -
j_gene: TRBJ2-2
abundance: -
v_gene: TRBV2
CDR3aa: CASSELRNTGELFF
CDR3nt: TGTGCCAGCAGTGAATTGAGAAACACCGGGGAGCTGTTTTTT

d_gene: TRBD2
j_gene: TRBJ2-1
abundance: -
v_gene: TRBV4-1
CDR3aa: CASSQEPALAGPNNEQFF
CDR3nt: TGCGCCAGCAGCCAAGAACCCGCCCTAGCGGGGCCCAACAATGAGCAGTTCTTC

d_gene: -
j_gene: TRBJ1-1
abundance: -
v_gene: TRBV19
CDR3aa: CASSIEGGAEAFF
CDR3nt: TGTGCCAGTAGTATCGAGGGCGGCGCTGAAGCTTTCTTT

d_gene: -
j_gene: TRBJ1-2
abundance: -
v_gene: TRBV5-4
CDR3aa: CASSLGGRGANYGYTF
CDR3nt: TGTGCCAGCAGCTTGGGGGGCAGGGGAGCTAACTATGGCTACACCTTC

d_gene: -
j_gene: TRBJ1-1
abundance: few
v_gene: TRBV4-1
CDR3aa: CASSQFSGHTNTEAFF
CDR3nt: TGCGCCAGCAGCCAATTTTCTGGACACACGAACACTGAAGCTTTCTTT

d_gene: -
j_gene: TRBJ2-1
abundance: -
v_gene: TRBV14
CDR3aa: CASSLILSSYNEQFF
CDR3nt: TGTGCCAGCAGCCTTATTCTCAGTTCCTACAATGAGCAGTTCTTC

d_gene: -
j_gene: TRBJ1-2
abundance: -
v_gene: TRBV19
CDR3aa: CASSISSGRVGVGYTF
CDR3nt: TGTGCCAGTAGTATCTCCTCGGGCAGGGTTGGGGTCGGCTACACCTTC

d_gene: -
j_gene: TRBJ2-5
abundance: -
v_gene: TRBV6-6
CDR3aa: CASSPPPGFETQYF
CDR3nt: TGTGCCAGCAGCCCGCCCCCAGGGTTCGAGACCCAGTACTTC

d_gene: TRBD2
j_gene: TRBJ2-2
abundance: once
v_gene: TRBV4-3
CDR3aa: CASSQDPTSGGATGELFF
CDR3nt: TGCGCCAGCAGCCAAGATCCGACTAGCGGGGGTGCCACCGGGGAGCTGTTTTTT

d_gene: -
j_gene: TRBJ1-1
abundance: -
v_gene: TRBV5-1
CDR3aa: CASSLQGVEAFF
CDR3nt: TGCGCCAGCAGCTTACAGGGAGTTGAAGCTTTCTTT

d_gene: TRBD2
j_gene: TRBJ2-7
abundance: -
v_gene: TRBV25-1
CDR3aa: CASLGLAGGGEQYF
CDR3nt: TGTGCCAGCCTTGGACTAGCGGGAGGAGGCGAGCAGTACTTC

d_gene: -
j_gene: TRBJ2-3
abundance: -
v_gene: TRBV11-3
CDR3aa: CASSRGSHGGDTQYF
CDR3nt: TGTGCCAGCAGTCGAGGATCTCACGGGGGAGATACGCAGTATTTT

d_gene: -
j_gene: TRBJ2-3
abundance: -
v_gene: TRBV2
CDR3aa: CASRFRGGAVTDTQYF
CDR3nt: TGTGCCAGCAGGTTCCGAGGGGGAGCGGTGACAGATACGCAGTATTTT

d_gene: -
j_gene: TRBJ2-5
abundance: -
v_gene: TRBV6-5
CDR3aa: CASSYRRGTETQYF
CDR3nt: TGTGCCAGCAGTTACAGGAGGGGTACAGAGACCCAGTACTTC

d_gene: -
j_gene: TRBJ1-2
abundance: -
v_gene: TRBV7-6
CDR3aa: CASSLSRNYGYTF
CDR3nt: TGTGCCAGCAGCTTAAGCAGGAACTATGGCTACACCTTC

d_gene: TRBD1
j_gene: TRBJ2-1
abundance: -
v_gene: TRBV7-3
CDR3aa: CASSRGQGNNEQFF
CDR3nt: TGTGCCAGCAGTAGGGGACAGGGCAACAATGAGCAGTTCTTC

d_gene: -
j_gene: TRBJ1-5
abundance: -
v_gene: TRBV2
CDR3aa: CASSESVQGQEPQHF
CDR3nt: TGTGCCAGCAGTGAGTCGGTGCAGGGTCAGGAGCCCCAGCATTTT